The clone carrying this T cell receptor beta chain occurred a few times. This CDR3 has 13 residues. The germline V and J ends were trimmed by 5 bases and 6 bases, with 11 bases remaining between them. From germline, CDR1 is LNHNV and CDR2 YYDKDF (reference sequence). This entry belongs to a study of T cell repertoires in aging, cancer and after chemotherapy. Multiplex touch-down PCR with TRB-A/B primers amplified rearranged V-D-J TRB sequences. In TCRdb, the multiplex PCR reads were re-called with MiXCR into one record per CDR3 protein. Among 5,300 or so distinct CDR3 sequences listed, 35% to 55% were seen once. Peripheral blood genomic DNA, not sorted cells or RNA, was the template.

Sequenced: blood. The TCR was taken from a human donor with a blood cancer. The chain has TRBV15 and TRBJ2-1; D ambiguous. CDR3 DNA sequence: TGTGCCACCAGCTCGAGTAGATTCAATGAGCAGTTCTTC. Protein product: CATSSSRFNEQFF.